What follows are 24 T cell receptor beta chains derived from one specimen sequenced in a study of blood T cell repertoires in COVID-19 (dated by TCRdb to 2019 to 2021). The library was obtained by the immunoSEQ multiplex PCR assay. What TCRdb holds here is the immuneACCESS table cut down to in-frame rearrangements. Part of the clones is not present; checked against another copy, under half of the missing clones reflect an unresolved V gene, and the others are unexplained. The sample has approximately 180,000 clones on record, roughly 89% of them singletons. The ten largest clones represent around 2.3% of the sample. Sequencing was performed on PBMCs or T cells enriched from blood (not recorded which). All receptors derive from a woman aged 35 to 49 with acute COVID-19.

Here the CDR3 DNA reads TGTGCCAGCAGTGAGGGGCGAGGGGGCCTGGAAAACACCATATATTTT. Protein: CASSEGRGGLENTIYF. This sequence joins TRBV6-1 and TRBJ1-3; 7 bases match TRBD1. J lost 6 bases, V lost 3 bases, and 11 bases had no gene match. From germline, CDR1 is MNHNS and CDR2 SASEGT. CDR3 size: 16 residues.

The V call is TRBV4-1, the J call TRBJ2-1; 16 bases map to TRBD2. CDR3 length: 16 residues. The J segment lost 13 bases and the V segment lost 0 bases, leaving 6 bases of the junction unmatched. Per germline, CDR1 MGHRA and CDR2 YSYEKL. This CDR3 reads CASSQDHGTSGRVQFF. CDR3 nucleotide sequence: TGCGCCAGCAGCCAAGATCATGGGACTAGCGGGAGGGTCCAGTTCTTC.

The rearrangement uses TRBV12-3 or TRBV12-4 and TRBJ1-4; TRBD1 matches 7 bases. CDR3 length: 13 amino acids. Trimming removed 3 bases from V and 7 bases from J; junction bases left unmatched: 2. CDR3 amino acids: CASSFRDSEKLFF. CDR3 nucleotides: TGTGCCAGCAGTTTTAGGGACAGTGAAAAACTGTTTTTT.

The rearrangement joins TRBV7-8 to TRBJ2-7, with 10 bases matching TRBD1. Unmatched junction bases numbered 9, after V lost 5 bases and J lost 5 bases. Looked up from germline, CDR1 is SGHVS and CDR2 is FQNEAQ. This CDR3 has 15 residues. The CDR3 reads CASSLTGTGDHEQYF. In nucleotides, the CDR3 is TGTGCCAGCAGCCTGACCGGGACAGGGGATCACGAGCAGTACTTC.

The V call is TRBV19, the J call TRBJ2-5, with TRBD1 matching over 8 bases. Germline loops: CDR1 LNHDA, CDR2 SQIVND (reference sequence). Trimming removed 6 bases from V and 5 bases from J; junction bases left unmatched: 8. This CDR3 contains 14 residues. The chain's CDR3 is CASRAGGPGETQYF. The CDR3 DNA reads as TGTGCCAGTAGGGCAGGGGGCCCCGGGGAGACCCAGTACTTC.

The V and J genes are TRBV2 and TRBJ2-4; 10 bases align to TRBD1. Germline trimming cut 5 bases from V and 6 bases from J; bases unmatched to any gene: 7. CDR1 is SNHLY, CDR2 FYNNEI, per germline. The CDR3 spans 15 residues. The CDR3 reads CASSTGTGEGNIQYF. The CDR3 DNA reads TGTGCCAGCAGTACGGGGACAGGGGAGGGAAACATTCAGTACTTC.

This clone was detected once. The chain recombines TRBV6-5 with TRBJ1-2; 9 nucleotides agree with TRBD1. Germline CDR1 and CDR2: MNHEY and SVGAGI. V was pared by 10 bases and J by 8 bases, with 14 bases of the junction left unmatched. This CDR3 has 14 amino acids. The CDR3 loop is CATISGTGSGGYTF. CDR3 sequence (DNA): TGTGCCACAATAAGCGGGACAGGGAGTGGGGGCTACACCTTC.

The table lists this clone with a count of one. The chain is built from TRBV5-8 and TRBJ2-7; 10 bases agree with TRBD1. In germline, CDR1 is SGHTS, CDR2 YDEGEE. The CDR3 runs to 14 residues. The V and J ends lost 3 bases and 3 bases, in that order; junction bases with no gene match: 3. In nucleotides, the CDR3 is TGTGCCAGCAGCTCAGACAGGGGGCGCTACGAGCAGTACTTC. This codes for CASSSDRGRYEQYF.

This clone has just one count. The V call is TRBV18, the J call TRBJ1-1; TRBD1 matches at 7 bases. The CDR3 is 14 residues long. Germline V gene data show CDR1 as KGHSH and CDR2 as LQKENI. The V and J ends lost 3 bases and 0 bases, in that order; junction bases with no gene match: 1. The CDR3 spells CASSPGQLNTEAFF. CDR3 sequence (DNA): TGTGCCAGCTCACCGGGACAGTTGAACACTGAAGCTTTCTTT. Supplemented by reference TRBV18 and TRBJ1-1, the full variable domain reads NAGVMQNPRHLVRRRGQEARLRCSPMKGHSHVYWYRQLPEEGLKFMVYLQKENIIDESGMPKERFSAEFPKEGPSILRIQQVVRGDSAAYFCASSPGQLNTEAFFGQGTRLTVV.

The chain links TRBV18 to TRBJ2-5; a weak D match, TRBD1 (6 bases). The V end lost 1 base, the J end lost 4 bases, and 13 bases lay between the germline ends. Germline CDR1 and CDR2: KGHSH and LQKENI. The CDR3 is 15 amino acids. The CDR3 coding sequence is TGTGCCAGCTCACCACTCCGGGACATCGGAGAGACCCAGTACTTC. It codes for CASSPLRDIGETQYF.

This chain uses TRBV2 with TRBJ2-3, with 11 bases identical to TRBD2. CDR1 and CDR2 (germline): SNHLY, FYNNEI. The V gene end was trimmed by 6 bases and the J gene end by 1 base; junction bases not matched to a gene: 0. The CDR3 spans 14 residues. The CDR3 DNA follows: TGTGCCAGCAGGGGACTAGCGGGCACAGATACGCAGTATTTT. Translation gives CASRGLAGTDTQYF. Together with reference TRBV2 and TRBJ2-3, the CDR3 gives the full variable domain: EPEVTQTPSHQVTQMGQEVILRCVPISNHLYFYWYRQILGQKVEFLVSFYNNEISEKSEIFDDQFSVERPDGSNFTLKIRSTKLEDSAMYFCASRGLAGTDTQYFGPGTRLTVL.

CDR3 sequence (DNA): TGTGCCACCAGTGACCACGGTGCCAATGAGCAGTTCTTC. Translating gives CATSDHGANEQFF. J is TRBJ2-1 and V is TRBV24-1; no clear D gene. There are 13 residues in the CDR3. Germline CDR1 and CDR2: KGHDR and SFDVKD. Trimming took 4 bases from V and 6 from J, leaving 9 bases between them.

The count of this clone is one. The chain combines TRBV2 with TRBJ1-5, with 7 bases identical to TRBD1. Germline CDR1 SNHLY, CDR2 FYNNEI. V shed 6 bases, J shed 4 bases, and the junction held 6 bases outside the gene matches. CDR3 length equals 14 residues. The CDR3 nucleotides read TGTGCCAGCAGATCAGGACAGGCAAATCAGCCCCAGCATTTT. Translated, it gives CASRSGQANQPQHF.

V and J are TRBV4-1 and TRBJ1-4; 8 nucleotides match TRBD1. V was pared by 5 bases and J by 4 bases, with 6 bases of the junction left unmatched. The CDR3 length is 15 residues. CDR1 and CDR2 (germline): MGHRA, YSYEKL. CDR3 DNA: TGCGCCAGCAGCGACCGGGACAGGATTAATGAAAAACTGTTTTTT. As protein: CASSDRDRINEKLFF.

This chain's CDR3 is CAWSSGLADLWSYNEQFF. Written as DNA, the CDR3 is TGTGCCTGGAGTTCCGGACTAGCAGACTTATGGTCCTACAATGAGCAGTTCTTC. The gene calls are TRBV30 and TRBJ2-1; TRBD2 aligns across 8 bases. Unmatched junction bases numbered 13, after V lost 2 bases and J lost 1 base. Germline loops: CDR1 GTSNPN, CDR2 SVGIG (reference sequence). The length of the CDR3 is 18 residues.

This clone showed up just a few times. The V and J genes are TRBV6-5 and TRBJ1-5; no definite D call. V dropped 5 bases and J dropped 4 bases, with 9 bases sitting between them. The CDR3 spans 13 residues. CDR1 and CDR2 (germline): MNHEY, SVGAGI. The CDR3 sequence: CASSREENQPQHF. CDR3 bases: TGTGCCAGCAGTCGTGAGGAAAATCAGCCCCAGCATTTT.

The chain links TRBV5-4 to TRBJ2-1; perhaps TRBD2 as D (6 bases). The CDR3 spans 13 residues. Germline V gene lookup returns CDR1 SGHNT and CDR2 YYREEE (reference sequence). Trimming removed 4 bases at V and 6 bases at J, with 11 bases between. CDR3 residues: CASSPRAGNEQFF. The CDR3 DNA reads as TGTGCCAGCAGCCCAAGAGCGGGCAATGAGCAGTTCTTC.

The J gene is TRBJ1-3, the V gene TRBV6-5, with D possibly TRBD1 on 6 matching bases. This CDR3 has 16 residues. Trimming left V 4 bases short and J 0 bases short, with 13 bases between. Germline V CDR1 and CDR2: MNHEY, SVGAGI. CDR3 DNA sequence: TGTGCCAGCAGTTTCGGGGGGCCAACCTCTGGAAACACCATATATTTT. Its translation is CASSFGGPTSGNTIYF.

The chain couples TRBV30 to TRBJ2-3; 11 positions agree with TRBD2. V lost 3 bases and J lost 0; bases outside the gene matches: 2. The V gene's germline CDR1 is GTSNPN and CDR2 SVGIG (reference sequence). This CDR3 region has 15 residues. The DNA of the CDR3 is TGTGCCTGGAGGACTAGCGGGGTTAGCACAGATACGCAGTATTTT. Residues: CAWRTSGVSTDTQYF.

A single count supports this clone. The chain has TRBV4-1 and TRBJ1-2, with a tentative D call TRBD1 (5 bases). Germline V lookup: CDR1 MGHRA, CDR2 YSYEKL. V lost 0 bases and J lost 2, with 13 bases in between. The CDR3 is made up of 16 amino acids. This CDR3 reads CASSQDWRGTNYGYTF. Written as DNA, the CDR3 is TGCGCCAGCAGCCAAGATTGGCGGGGGACCAACTATGGCTACACCTTC.

CDR3 loop: CASSLSGFHNSPLHF. The CDR3 nucleotides read TGTGCCAGCAGTTTATCAGGGTTTCATAATTCACCCCTCCACTTT. The chain uses TRBV28 and TRBJ1-6, with D perhaps matching TRBD1 (5 bases). V lost 1 base and J 5 bases, leaving 9 bases between the germline ends. From germline, CDR1 is MDHEN and CDR2 SYDVKM. The CDR3 runs 15 residues.

This chain uses TRBV6-5 with TRBJ2-1; 8 positions agree with TRBD2. The V segment lost 3 bases and the J segment 4 bases; nucleotides outside the gene matches: 8. Germline V lookup: CDR1 MNHEY, CDR2 SVGAGI. This CDR3 is built from 16 residues. The chain's CDR3 is CASSYRAGGDYNEQFF. As DNA, the CDR3 is TGTGCCAGCAGTTATCGTGCGGGGGGTGATTACAATGAGCAGTTCTTC.

The rearrangement links TRBV7-8 to TRBJ2-1; 10 bases line up with TRBD2. Trimming removed 5 bases from V and 6 bases from J; junction bases left unmatched: 7. CDR1 and CDR2 (germline): SGHVS, FQNEAQ. The CDR3 spans 15 residues. The CDR3 loop is CASSKGLADFNEQFF. DNA of the CDR3: TGTGCCAGCAGCAAAGGACTAGCGGACTTCAATGAGCAGTTCTTC.

This clone occurred once. The chain uses TRBV7-6 and TRBJ2-3, with TRBD2 matching 12 bases. This CDR3 has 16 amino acids. V was clipped by 0 bases and J by 3 bases; unmatched bases: 1. CDR1 is SGHVS and CDR2 is FNYEAQ in the germline V gene. The CDR3 DNA reads as TGTGCCAGCAGCTTAGCGGGGACTAGCGGGACAGATACGCAGTATTTT. Protein: CASSLAGTSGTDTQYF.